This T cell receptor beta chain was found in a study of siplizumab effects on memory and regulatory T cells. Across the study: With siplizumab at approximately 0.99 ug/mL or without drug, mixed lymphocyte reactions were set up in pairs. Study results and caveats: Tregs that proliferated in siplizumab cultures did not have their suppressive function confirmed. Major contributors to the alloresponse seemed to be naive T cells, which also appeared more diverse than memory cells.

The germline V gene has CDR1 SGHAT and CDR2 FQDESV (reference sequence). The CDR3 totals 15 residues. J lost 4 bases, V lost 5 bases, and 5 bases had no gene match. Sequenced by immunoSEQ multiplex PCR; TCRdb stores in-frame clones only, minus some. The sample contains fewer than 8,000 clones, around 33% of which appear only once. Concerning this clone: The antigen remains undetermined.

Kept together in coculture, the mixed lymphocyte reaction cells spent about six days at 37°C. The TCR originated in a human donor in good health; the cells came from an allogeneic mixed lymphocyte reaction. Material for sequencing was CFSE-low (dividing) CD8+ T cells sorted from an allogeneic mixed lymphocyte reaction. The chain combines TRBV11-1 with TRBJ2-3; 11 nucleotides line up with TRBD2. For the CDR3, the DNA is TGTGCCAGCAGCCAAATAGCGGGAGGGTCAGATACGCAGTATTTT. This translates into CASSQIAGGSDTQYF.